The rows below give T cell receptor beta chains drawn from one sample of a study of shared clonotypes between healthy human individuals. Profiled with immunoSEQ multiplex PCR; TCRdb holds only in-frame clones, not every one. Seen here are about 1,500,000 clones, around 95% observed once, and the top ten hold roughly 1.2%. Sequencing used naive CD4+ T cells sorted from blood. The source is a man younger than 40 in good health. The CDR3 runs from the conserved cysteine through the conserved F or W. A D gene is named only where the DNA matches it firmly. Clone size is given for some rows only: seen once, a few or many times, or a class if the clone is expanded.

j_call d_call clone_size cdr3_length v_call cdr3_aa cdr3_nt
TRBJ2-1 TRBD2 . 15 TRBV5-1 CASSSGTSAYNEQFF TGCGCCAGCAGCTCCGGGACTAGTGCTTACAATGAGCAGTTCTTC
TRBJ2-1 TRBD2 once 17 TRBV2 CASRRLAGDSSANEQFF TGTGCCAGCAGGAGACTAGCGGGAGATAGTTCCGCCAATGAGCAGTTCTTC
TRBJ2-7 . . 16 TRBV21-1 CASSKDGGLASDEQYF TGTGCCAGCAGCAAAGACGGCGGCCTAGCGAGCGACGAGCAGTACTTC
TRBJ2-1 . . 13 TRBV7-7 CASSLPGGDEQFF TGTGCCAGCAGCTTACCCGGAGGGGATGAGCAGTTCTTC
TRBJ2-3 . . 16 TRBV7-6 CASSRKVPLPTDTQYF TGTGCCAGCAGTCGTAAGGTTCCCCTTCCCACAGATACGCAGTATTTT
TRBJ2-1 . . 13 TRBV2 CASKNSAWNEQFF TGTGCCAGCAAGAATTCCGCTTGGAATGAGCAGTTCTTC
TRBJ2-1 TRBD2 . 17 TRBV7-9 CASSPGTSGLLDDEQFF TGTGCCAGCAGCCCGGGGACTAGCGGGCTCCTTGATGATGAGCAGTTCTTC
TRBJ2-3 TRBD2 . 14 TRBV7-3 CASSLSRTSGTQYF TGTGCCAGCAGCTTATCCCGGACTAGCGGGACGCAGTATTTT
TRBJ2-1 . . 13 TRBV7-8 CASSLGLDLEQFF TGTGCCAGCAGCTTAGGACTAGATCTTGAGCAGTTCTTC
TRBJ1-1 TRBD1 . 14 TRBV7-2 CASSTDREVTEAFF TGTGCCAGCAGCACCGACAGGGAGGTCACTGAAGCTTTCTTT
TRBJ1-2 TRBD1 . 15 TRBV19 CASSPNRGRVNGYTF TGTGCCAGTAGTCCAAACAGGGGGCGCGTTAATGGCTACACCTTC
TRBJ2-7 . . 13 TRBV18 CASSPPGNHEQYF TGTGCCAGCTCACCACCAGGGAACCACGAGCAGTACTTC
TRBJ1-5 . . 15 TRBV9 CASSVGAGGNQPQHF TGTGCCAGCAGCGTAGGAGCAGGTGGAAATCAGCCCCAGCATTTT
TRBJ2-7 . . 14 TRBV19 CASSGRVGTYEQYF TGTGCCAGTAGTGGCAGGGTTGGGACCTACGAGCAGTACTTC
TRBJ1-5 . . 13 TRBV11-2 CASSLGVAQPQHF TGTGCCAGCAGCTTAGGAGTGGCTCAGCCCCAGCATTTT
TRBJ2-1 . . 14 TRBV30 CAVLVELLYNEQFF TGTGCCGTCCTCGTGGAGCTCCTTTACAATGAGCAGTTCTTC
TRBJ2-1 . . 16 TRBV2 CASSEHSGGAYNEQFF TGTGCCAGCAGTGAACATTCTGGAGGAGCCTACAATGAGCAGTTCTTC
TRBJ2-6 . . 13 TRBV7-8 CASRPSGANVLTF TGTGCCAGCAGACCTTCTGGGGCCAACGTCCTGACTTTC
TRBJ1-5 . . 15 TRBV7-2 CASSLDSTTIQPQHF TGTGCCAGCAGCTTAGACAGTACTACTATTCAGCCCCAGCATTTT
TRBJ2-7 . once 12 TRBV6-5 CASNPPTGEQYF TGTGCCAGCAATCCCCCCACGGGCGAGCAGTACTTC
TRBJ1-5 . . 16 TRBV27 CASSPRAIASNQPQHF TGTGCCAGCAGTCCGCGGGCCATTGCGAGCAATCAGCCCCAGCATTTT
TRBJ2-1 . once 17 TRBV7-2 CASSLAYSGASYNEQFF TGTGCCAGCAGCTTAGCCTATTCCGGAGCGTCCTACAATGAGCAGTTCTTC
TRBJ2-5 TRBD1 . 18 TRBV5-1 CASSLIHRGTFFGETQYF TGCGCCAGCAGCCTAATTCACAGGGGGACTTTCTTCGGGGAGACCCAGTACTTC
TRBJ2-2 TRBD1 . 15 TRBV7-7 CASSSDRTFTGELFF TGTGCCAGCAGCTCGGACAGGACGTTTACCGGGGAGCTGTTTTTT
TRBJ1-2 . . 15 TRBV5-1 CASSSGQNFNYGYTF TGCGCCAGCAGCTCCGGACAAAACTTTAACTATGGCTACACCTTC
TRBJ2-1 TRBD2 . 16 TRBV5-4 CASSTRTSGMYNEQFF TGTGCCAGCAGCACCCGGACTAGCGGGATGTACAATGAGCAGTTCTTC
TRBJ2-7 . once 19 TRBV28 CASSFLTTITGTPSYEQYF TGTGCCAGCAGTTTCCTCACAACAATTACCGGGACCCCTTCCTACGAGCAGTACTTC
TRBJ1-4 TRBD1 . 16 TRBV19 CASSKRQGPTNEKLFF TGTGCCAGTAGTAAGCGACAGGGACCAACTAATGAAAAACTGTTTTTT
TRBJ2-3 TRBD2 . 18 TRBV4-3 CASSEHKGLAGVEDTQYF TGCGCCAGCAGCGAACATAAGGGACTAGCGGGGGTAGAGGATACGCAGTATTTT
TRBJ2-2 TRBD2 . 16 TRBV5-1 CASSTGLAGQTGELFF TGCGCCAGCAGCACCGGACTAGCGGGACAGACCGGGGAGCTGTTTTTT
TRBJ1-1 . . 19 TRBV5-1 CASSLVHPTWTGQGYEAFF TGCGCCAGCAGCTTGGTGCACCCTACTTGGACGGGGCAGGGCTATGAAGCTTTCTTT
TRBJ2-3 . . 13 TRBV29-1 CSVEGHPQGTQYF TGCAGCGTTGAGGGACATCCCCAAGGTACGCAGTATTTT
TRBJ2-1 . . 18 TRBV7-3 CASSLTPPGRSAYNEQFF TGTGCCAGCAGCTTAACCCCTCCCGGGCGGTCGGCCTACAATGAGCAGTTCTTC
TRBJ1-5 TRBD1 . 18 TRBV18 CASSPLNLGQGSNQPQHF TGTGCCAGCTCACCACTAAACCTAGGACAGGGGAGCAATCAGCCCCAGCATTTT
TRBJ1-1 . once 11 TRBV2 CASSEALYAFF TGTGCCAGCAGTGAAGCGTTATATGCTTTCTTT
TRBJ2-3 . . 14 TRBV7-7 CASSLSRVTDTQYF TGTGCCAGCAGCTTATCCAGGGTCACAGATACGCAGTATTTT
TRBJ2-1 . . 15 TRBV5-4 CASSLAPLMGDEQFF TGTGCCAGCAGCCTAGCGCCCTTGATGGGCGATGAGCAGTTCTTC
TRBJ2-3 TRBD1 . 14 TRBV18 CASSPIQGTDTQYF TGTGCCAGCTCACCGATACAGGGGACAGATACGCAGTATTTT
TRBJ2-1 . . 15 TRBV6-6 CASSTGSSSYNEQFF TGTGCCAGCAGTACTGGAAGTAGCTCCTACAATGAGCAGTTCTTC
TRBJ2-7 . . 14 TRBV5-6 CASSWSATGEEQYF TGTGCCAGCAGCTGGTCAGCGACTGGGGAAGAGCAGTACTTC